The clone carrying this TCR beta chain was seen just once. No antigen is known for it. This entry is derived from a study of T cell responses to AZD1222 COVID-19 vaccine. Whole-study context: Pooled in the analysis were second doses at about 4 or about 12 weeks.

Only in-frame clones appear in the TCRdb table, and some are missing; sequencing was by immunoSEQ multiplex PCR. The sample has roughly 75,000 clones, around 83% seen once. Notes on the study in general: Of the AZD1222 recipients, only six were seropositive at baseline. It was only after the peak T cell response that any repertoires were sampled. A mostly white British donor set with more females was recruited, and clonal diversity was possibly underestimated.

The germline gives CDR1 SNHLY, CDR2 FYNNEI. V shed 4 bases, J shed 6 bases, and the junction held 3 bases outside the gene matches. This CDR3 region has 13 residues. The clonotype originates from an adult in good health. The material sequenced was peripheral blood, taken on day 0 of AZD1222 vaccination. This chain links TRBV2 with TRBJ1-1; 9 positions match TRBD1. The CDR3 DNA reads as TGTGCCAGCAGTGGCAGGACAGGGGCTGAAGCTTTCTTT. It encodes CASSGRTGAEAFF. The full variable domain, rest sourced from reference TRBV2 and TRBJ1-1, is EPEVTQTPSHQVTQMGQEVILRCVPISNHLYFYWYRQILGQKVEFLVSFYNNEISEKSEIFDDQFSVERPDGSNFTLKIRSTKLEDSAMYFCASSGRTGAEAFFGQGTRLTVV.